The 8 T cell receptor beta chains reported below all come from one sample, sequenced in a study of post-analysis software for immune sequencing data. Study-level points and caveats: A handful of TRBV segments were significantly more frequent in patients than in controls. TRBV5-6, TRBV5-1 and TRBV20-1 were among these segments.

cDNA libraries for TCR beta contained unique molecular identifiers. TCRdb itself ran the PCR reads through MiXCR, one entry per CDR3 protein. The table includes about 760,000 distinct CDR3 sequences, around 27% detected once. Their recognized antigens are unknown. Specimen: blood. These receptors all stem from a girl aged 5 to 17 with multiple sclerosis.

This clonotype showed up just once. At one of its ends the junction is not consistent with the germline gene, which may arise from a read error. For the CDR3, the DNA is TGTGCCAGCAGTTTAGTAATCCAGCCCCGGCATTTT. Protein product: CASSLVIQPRHF. The gene calls are TRBV28 and TRBJ1-5; unclear D gene. The CDR3 sequence is 12 residues long. Germline CDR1 reads MDHEN; CDR2 reads SYDVKM.

The CDR3 loop is CASSLTSFLYEQYF. DNA for the CDR3: TGTGCCAGCAGTTTAACGAGCTTTCTCTACGAGCAGTACTTC. The chain uses TRBV28 and TRBJ2-7; D not certain. CDR1 is MDHEN and CDR2 is SYDVKM in the germline V gene. V was shortened by 2 bases and J by 3 bases, with 11 bases between the two germline ends. There are 14 residues in the CDR3.

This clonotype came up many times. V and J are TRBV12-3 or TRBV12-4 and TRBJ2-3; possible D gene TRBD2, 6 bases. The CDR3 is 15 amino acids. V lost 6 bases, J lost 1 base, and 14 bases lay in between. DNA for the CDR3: TGTGCCAGCAGCCTTGGGGGGTGGGGCACAGATACGCAGTATTTT. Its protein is CASSLGGWGTDTQYF.

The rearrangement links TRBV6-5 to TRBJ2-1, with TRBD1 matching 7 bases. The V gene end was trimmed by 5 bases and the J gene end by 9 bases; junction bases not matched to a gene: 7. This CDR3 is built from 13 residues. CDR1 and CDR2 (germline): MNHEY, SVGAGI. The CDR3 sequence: CASSRDRDGEQFF. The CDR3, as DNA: TGTGCCAGCAGTCGAGACAGGGACGGTGAGCAGTTCTTC.

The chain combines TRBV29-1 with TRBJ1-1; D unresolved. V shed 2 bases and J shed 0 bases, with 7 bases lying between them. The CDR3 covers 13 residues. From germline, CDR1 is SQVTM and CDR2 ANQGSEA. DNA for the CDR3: TGCAGCGTTGAATGGTTTATGAACACTGAAGCTTTCTTT. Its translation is CSVEWFMNTEAFF.

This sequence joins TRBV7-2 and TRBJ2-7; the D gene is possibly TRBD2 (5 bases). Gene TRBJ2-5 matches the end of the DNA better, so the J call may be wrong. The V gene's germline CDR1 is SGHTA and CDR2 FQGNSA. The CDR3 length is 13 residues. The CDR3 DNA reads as TGTGCCAGCAGCTTAGGGGAGCGGGAGACCCAGTACTTC. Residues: CASSLGERETQYF.

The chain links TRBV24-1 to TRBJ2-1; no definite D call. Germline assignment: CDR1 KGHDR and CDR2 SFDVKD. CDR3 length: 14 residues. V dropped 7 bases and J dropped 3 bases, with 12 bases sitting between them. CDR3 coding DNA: TGTGCCACCAGGGCGGCGAGTGGCTACAATGAGCAGTTCTTC. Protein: CATRAASGYNEQFF.

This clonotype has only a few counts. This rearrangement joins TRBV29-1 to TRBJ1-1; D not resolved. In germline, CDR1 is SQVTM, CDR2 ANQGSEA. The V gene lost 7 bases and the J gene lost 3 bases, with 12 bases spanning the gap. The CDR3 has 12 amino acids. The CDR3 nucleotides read TGCAGCGATCGACACGGGTACACTGAAGCTTTCTTT. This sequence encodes CSDRHGYTEAFF.